The following is a T cell receptor (beta chain) sequence with its context. Its target is unknown. The record originates from a study of Ad26.COV2.S vaccination and SARS-CoV-2 variants. Treatment given: roughly 18 received Ad26.COV2.S at low or high dose, single or two shots; roughly 5 received placebo; per-sample allocation not given. The samples were gathered on day 63 after the first injection of vaccine or placebo. Study-wide findings and caveats: Participants in the vaccine arm had higher spike-specific TCR breadth; placebo recipients had lower. Responses of T cells in total may have been underestimated by the TCR breadth and depth analyses.

Germline lookup yields CDR1 KGHSH and CDR2 LQKENI. With 4 bases clipped from V and 8 bases from J, the junction kept 0 bases outside the gene matches. CDR3 length: 13 residues. Clones were sequenced by immunoSEQ multiplex PCR, and TCRdb holds only the in-frame ones, with some missing. This sample has hundreds of thousands of clones, with 89% found just once. The V call is TRBV18, the J call TRBJ1-6, with 9 bases identical to TRBD1. This receptor was obtained from a person aged 18-60 years who received the Ad26.COV2.S COVID-19 vaccine or a placebo. Sequenced material: peripheral blood, taken in a trial of Ad26.COV2.S vaccine versus placebo. CDR3 in DNA: TGTGCCAGCTCACGGACAGGGGATTCACCCCTCCACTTT. It codes for CASSRTGDSPLHF.